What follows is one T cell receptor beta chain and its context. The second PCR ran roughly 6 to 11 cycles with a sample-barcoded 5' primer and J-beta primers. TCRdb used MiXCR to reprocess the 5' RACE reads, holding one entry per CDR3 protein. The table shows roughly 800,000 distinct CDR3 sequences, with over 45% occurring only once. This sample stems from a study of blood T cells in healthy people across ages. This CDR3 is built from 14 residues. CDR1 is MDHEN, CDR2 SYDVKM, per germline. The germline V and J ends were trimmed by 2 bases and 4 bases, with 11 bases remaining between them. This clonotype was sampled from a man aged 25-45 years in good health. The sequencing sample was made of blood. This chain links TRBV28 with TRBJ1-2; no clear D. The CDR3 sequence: CASSLPAESYGYTF. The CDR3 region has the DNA TGTGCCAGCAGTTTACCCGCAGAGTCCTATGGCTACACCTTC.